The 25 T cell receptor beta chains reported below all come from one sample, sequenced in a study of T-cell memory formation after mild COVID-19. TCRdb fed the 5' RACE reads into MiXCR, producing one record per CDR3 protein. The profile shows roughly 120,000 distinct CDR3 sequences, 22% of them singletons. Input material: PBMCs or a T cell subset sorted from them (not recorded which). The receptors were gathered from a man between 18 and 35 years old who had mild COVID-19 (a few samples of this study predate the infection). Cell type and time point are not known.

There are a few counts of this clonotype. The chain employs TRBV7-2 and TRBJ2-5; D may be TRBD2 (6 bases). The CDR3 consists of 13 residues. Per germline, CDR1 SGHTA and CDR2 FQGNSA. Trimming shortened V by 4 bases and J by 3 bases, and 9 bases separated the two germline ends. The CDR3 spells CASSSPGEETQYF. CDR3 in DNA: TGTGCCAGCAGCTCGCCGGGGGAAGAGACCCAGTACTTC.

This clonotype has just a few counts. The chain is built from TRBV28 and TRBJ2-1, with D unclear. Germline V CDR1 and CDR2: MDHEN, SYDVKM. Trimming shortened V by 7 bases and J by 4 bases, and 5 bases separated the two germline ends. The CDR3 spans 11 residues. DNA for the CDR3: TGTGCCAGCAACAGATACAATGAGCAGTTCTTC. Its protein product is CASNRYNEQFF.

The chain has TRBV27 and TRBJ2-2, with 13 bases identical to TRBD2. J gave up 6 bases and V 5 bases, and 6 bases lay outside the gene matches. CDR3 size: 16 residues. CDR1 is MNHEY and CDR2 is SMNVEV in the germline V gene (reference sequence). Here the CDR3 reads CASSATSGGAPGELFF. The DNA for the CDR3 is TGTGCCAGCAGTGCCACTAGCGGGGGGGCTCCCGGGGAGCTGTTTTTT.

This clonotype was seen more than once but under ten times. The chain couples TRBV27 to TRBJ2-7, with 8 bases matching TRBD1. V gave up 5 bases and J gave up 4 bases; unmatched junction bases: 7. CDR3 length: 14 amino acids. The germline V gene encodes CDR1 MNHEY and CDR2 SMNVEV (reference sequence). CDR3 amino acids: CASSVTGARYEQYF. CDR3 sequence (DNA): TGTGCCAGCAGTGTGACAGGGGCTAGATACGAGCAGTACTTC.

This clonotype was detected only a few times. The chain couples TRBV4-3 to TRBJ2-1; 7 nucleotides line up with TRBD1. CDR1 is LGHNA, CDR2 YSLEER, per germline. The CDR3 extends over 16 amino acids. V shed 2 bases, J shed 0 bases, and the junction held 4 bases outside the gene matches. CDR3 nucleotide sequence: TGCGCCAGCAGCCAAACCCGGGACAGCTCCTACAATGAGCAGTTCTTC. Amino acid sequence: CASSQTRDSSYNEQFF.

This clonotype was observed a handful of times. The J gene is TRBJ2-5, the V gene TRBV12-3 or TRBV12-4; D not resolved. V was pared by 7 bases and J by 2 bases, with 11 bases between. The CDR3 length is 13 residues. The CDR3 protein is CASKPPGQETQYF. The CDR3, as DNA: TGTGCCAGCAAGCCCCCAGGACAAGAGACCCAGTACTTC.

This clonotype has just a few counts. The chain joins TRBV2 to TRBJ2-7; D may be TRBD1 (6 bases). There are 14 residues in the CDR3. The germline CDR1 and CDR2 sequences are SNHLY and FYNNEI. Trimming left V 11 bases short and J 3 bases short, with 20 bases between. CDR3 in amino acids: CAEGDPGTIYEQYF. The CDR3 DNA reads as TGTGCCGAAGGGGATCCCGGGACAATCTACGAGCAGTACTTC.

This clonotype was counted only a few times. This chain connects TRBV9 to TRBJ2-3; D may correspond to TRBD1 or TRBD2 (6 bases each). CDR1 is SGDLS and CDR2 is YYNGEE in the germline V gene. The V end was cut by 0 bases, the J end by 2 bases, with 10 bases between. The CDR3 is 15 residues long. For the CDR3, the DNA is TGTGCCAGCAGCGTAGCGGGGGCGCTCACAGATACGCAGTATTTT. Translation gives CASSVAGALTDTQYF.

The table lists this clonotype with a few counts. The rearrangement joins TRBV7-8 to TRBJ2-1, with unresolved D. Trimming stripped 1 base from V and 3 bases from J, with 7 bases between. The CDR3 sequence is 14 residues long. From germline, CDR1 is SGHVS and CDR2 FQNEAQ. The DNA for the CDR3 is TGTGCCAGCAGCTTAGGGCAGTACTACAATGAGCAGTTCTTC. Translating it yields CASSLGQYYNEQFF.

As to this clonotype: A much larger clone lies a single base off, so this may be a read error. Because the CDR3's place on the DNA is in doubt, the DNA is left out and the CDR3 is given as listed by TCRdb. J is TRBJ2-2 and V is TRBV7-6. From germline, CDR1 is SGHVS and CDR2 FNYEAQ. The CDR3 length equals 12 residues, ends included. The CDR3 sequence: CASSFGNGELFF.

In its sample, this clonotype was seen a few times. The chain recombines TRBV6-2 or TRBV6-3 with TRBJ2-1, with TRBD2 matching 12 bases. With 5 bases clipped from V and 0 bases from J, the junction kept 5 bases outside the gene matches. The CDR3 length is 17 residues. Germline CDR1 and CDR2: MNHEY and SVGEGT. CDR3 sequence (DNA): TGTGCCAGCAGTCAACTAGCGGGGGGACTCTCCTACAATGAGCAGTTCTTC. Translation: CASSQLAGGLSYNEQFF.

The chain joins TRBV9 to TRBJ1-5, with 7 bases aligning to TRBD1. The CDR3 length is 14 residues. CDR1 is SGDLS and CDR2 is YYNGEE in the germline V gene. Germline trimming cut 0 bases from V and 6 bases from J; bases unmatched to any gene: 3. The CDR3 nucleotides read TGTGCCAGCAGCGTAGCAGGGGGGCCTCAGCCCCAGCATTTT. Protein sequence: CASSVAGGPQPQHF.

This clonotype was seen more than once but under ten times. V usage is TRBV12-3 or TRBV12-4 and J usage is TRBJ2-4; D call uncertain. The CDR3 sequence is 13 residues long. With 1 base removed from V and 5 bases from J, the gap between germline ends came to 6 bases. Written as DNA, the CDR3 is TGTGCCAGCAGTTTAGAAGGCGAAAACATTCAGTACTTC. This gives the protein CASSLEGENIQYF.

The gene calls are TRBV12-3 or TRBV12-4 and TRBJ2-3; 8 bases line up with TRBD2. J gave up 4 bases and V 6 bases, and 9 bases lay outside the gene matches. The CDR3 runs 15 residues. CDR3 region: CASRPAGDPSDTQYF. The CDR3 DNA follows: TGTGCCAGCAGACCAGCGGGGGACCCTTCAGATACGCAGTATTTT.

The table lists this clonotype with a few counts. The V and J genes are TRBV27 and TRBJ2-2, with 9 bases identical to TRBD2. The junction had 3 bases not matched to a gene; V was cut back by 6 bases and J by 4 bases. The CDR3 length is 14 residues. The germline V gene encodes CDR1 MNHEY and CDR2 SMNVEV (reference sequence). In DNA, the CDR3 is TGTGCCAGCAGGCCGGGACTAGCCACCGGGGAGCTGTTTTTT. It codes for CASRPGLATGELFF.

The rearrangement links TRBV11-2 to TRBJ2-1, with D tentatively TRBD1 (5 bases). V was trimmed by 5 bases and J by 0 bases, leaving 11 bases between them. This CDR3 comprises 15 residues. In germline, CDR1 is SGHAT, CDR2 FQNNGV. The CDR3 coding sequence is TGTGCCAGCAGCCCACAGCAGGGCTCCTACAATGAGCAGTTCTTC. It codes for CASSPQQGSYNEQFF.

The V gene is TRBV6-5, the J gene TRBJ1-5; a weak D match, TRBD1 (5 bases). This CDR3 comprises 14 residues. Between the trimmed V and J ends, which lost 6 bases and 4 bases, there was a span of 13 bases. Germline-derived CDR1 and CDR2 are MNHEY and SVGAGI. The CDR3 bases are TGTGCCAGCAGGAAGACAGCTCGTAATCAGCCCCAGCATTTT. Its translation: CASRKTARNQPQHF.

This clonotype was picked up a small number of times. The chain joins TRBV5-6 to TRBJ2-7; D ambiguous. Trimming took 1 base from V and 5 from J, leaving 4 bases between them. CDR3 size: 11 residues. From germline, CDR1 is SGHDT and CDR2 YYEEEE. CDR3 amino acids: CASSLSNEQYF. In DNA, the CDR3 is TGTGCCAGCAGCTTGAGCAACGAGCAGTACTTC.

The CDR3 nucleotides read TGTGCCAGCAGTTACTCGAAGGTGGTAGCGTTGGATACGCAGTATTTT. Translated: CASSYSKVVALDTQYF. This chain uses TRBV6-5 with TRBJ2-3, with a tentative D call TRBD2 (5 bases). V was cut by 0 bases and J by 6 bases, with 16 bases left in between. This CDR3 comprises 16 residues. Germline V gene data show CDR1 as MNHEY and CDR2 as SVGAGI.

V gene TRBV7-3 combines with J gene TRBJ2-1; 8 bases agree with TRBD1. Germline values: CDR1 SGHTA, CDR2 FQGTGA. The CDR3 totals 15 residues. V was clipped by 5 bases and J by 10 bases; unmatched bases: 13. The CDR3 DNA reads as TGTGCCAGCAGCCTGGGGCAGGGGGCACGAAACGAGCAGTTCTTC. Its translation: CASSLGQGARNEQFF.

Concerning this clonotype itself: A read error may be the cause here, since a much bigger clone is one base away. The gene calls are TRBV7-2 and TRBJ1-2; D remains unclear. Germline-derived CDR1 and CDR2 are SGHTA and FQGNSA. Trimming took 7 bases from V and 4 from J, leaving 10 bases between them. This CDR3 has 12 amino acids. CDR3 sequence: CASTHLLYGYTF. In DNA form, the CDR3 reads TGTGCCAGCACCCATTTGCTCTATGGCTACACCTTC.

The rearrangement joins TRBV7-2 to TRBJ2-1; 8 nucleotides agree with TRBD2. Germline V gene data show CDR1 as SGHTA and CDR2 as FQGNSA. This CDR3 region has 16 residues. V dropped 2 bases and J dropped 5; count of bases not matched to a gene: 8. CDR3 residues: CASSLFNSGVNNEQFF. Written as DNA, the CDR3 is TGTGCCAGCAGCTTATTCAATAGCGGGGTGAACAATGAGCAGTTCTTC. The full variable domain, completed using reference TRBV7-2 and TRBJ2-1, is GAGVSQSPSNKVTEKGKDVELRCDPISGHTALYWYRQSLGQGLEFLIYFQGNSAPDKSGLPSDRFSAERTGGSVSTLTIQRTQQEDSAVYLCASSLFNSGVNNEQFFGPGTRLTVL.

The chain employs TRBV12-3 or TRBV12-4 and TRBJ2-3; perhaps TRBD2 as D (7 bases). V lost 7 bases to trimming and J lost 2 bases, with 16 bases between them. The CDR3 has 15 residues. CDR3 loop: CASTLRGAITDTQYF. The CDR3 nucleotides read TGTGCCAGCACCCTACGGGGGGCGATCACAGATACGCAGTATTTT.

This clonotype was observed at least ten times. The chain has TRBV4-1 and TRBJ2-2, with D unresolved. Trimming removed 2 bases at V and 1 base at J, with 5 bases between. The CDR3 contains 14 residues. Germline V gives CDR1 MGHRA, CDR2 YSYEKL. The CDR3 loop reads CASSQWGNTGELFF. CDR3 coding DNA: TGCGCCAGCAGCCAATGGGGGAACACCGGGGAGCTGTTTTTT.

This clonotype was found a few times. The rearrangement uses TRBV12-3 or TRBV12-4 and TRBJ2-3; D assignment may be TRBD1 or TRBD2 (6 bases each). This CDR3 is built from 16 residues. V was pared by 5 bases and J by 5 bases, with 20 bases between. The DNA for the CDR3 is TGTGCCAGCAGTCCAAGTGGGGGGCTCGGTATAGATACGCAGTATTTT. This gives the protein CASSPSGGLGIDTQYF.